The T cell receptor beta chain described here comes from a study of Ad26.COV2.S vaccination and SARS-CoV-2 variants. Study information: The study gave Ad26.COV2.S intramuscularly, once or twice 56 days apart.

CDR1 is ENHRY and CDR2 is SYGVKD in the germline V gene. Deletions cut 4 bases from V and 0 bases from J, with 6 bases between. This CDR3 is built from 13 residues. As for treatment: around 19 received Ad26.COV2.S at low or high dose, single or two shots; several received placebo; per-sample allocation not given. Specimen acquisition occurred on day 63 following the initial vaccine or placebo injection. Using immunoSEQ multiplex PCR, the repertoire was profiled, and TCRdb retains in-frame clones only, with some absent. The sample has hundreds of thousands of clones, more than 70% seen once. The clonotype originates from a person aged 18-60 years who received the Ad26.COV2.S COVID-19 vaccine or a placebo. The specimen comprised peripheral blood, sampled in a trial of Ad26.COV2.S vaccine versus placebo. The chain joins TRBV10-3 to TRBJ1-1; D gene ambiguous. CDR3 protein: CAISVNVNTEAFF. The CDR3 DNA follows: TGTGCCATCAGTGTCAATGTGAACACTGAAGCTTTCTTT.